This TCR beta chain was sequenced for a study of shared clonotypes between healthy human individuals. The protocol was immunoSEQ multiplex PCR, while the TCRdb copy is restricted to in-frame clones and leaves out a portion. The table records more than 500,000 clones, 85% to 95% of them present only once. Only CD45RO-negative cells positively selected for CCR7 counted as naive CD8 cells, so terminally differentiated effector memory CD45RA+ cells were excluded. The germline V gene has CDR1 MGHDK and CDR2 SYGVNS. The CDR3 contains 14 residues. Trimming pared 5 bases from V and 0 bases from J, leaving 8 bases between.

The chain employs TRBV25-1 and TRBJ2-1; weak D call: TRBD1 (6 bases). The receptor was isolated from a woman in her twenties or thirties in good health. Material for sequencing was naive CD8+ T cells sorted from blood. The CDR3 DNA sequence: TGTGCCAGCAGTACAGGGATCTCCTACAATGAGCAGTTCTTC. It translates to CASSTGISYNEQFF.